A selection of T cell receptor beta chains follows, all from one sample in a study of OX40 agonist ivuxolimab in advanced cancers. Using immunoSEQ multiplex PCR, the repertoire was profiled, and TCRdb retains in-frame clones only, with some absent. Of 35,000 to 55,000 clones listed, about 95% are singletons. The sequenced sample was CD4+ or CD8+ T cells sorted from blood, obtained in a trial of the OX40 agonist ivuxolimab. Source of these receptors: an adult with an advanced solid tumor such as melanoma, head and neck, liver or kidney cancer. The CDR3 runs from the conserved cysteine through the conserved F or W. D genes are given only for firm matches. A row's size may be missing; if present it is once, few, many or a size class.

>TRBV28|TRBJ1-2|.|TRBD1
TGTGCCAGCAGTTCCTGGACAGGGGATGGCTACACCTTC
CASSSWTGDGYTF
>TRBV27|TRBJ2-7|.|.
TGTGCCAGCAGTACCTCCTCCTACGAGCAGTACTTC
CASSTSSYEQYF
>TRBV19|TRBJ1-1|.|.
TGTGCCAGTAGTATTGTGGGGTTGAACACTGAAGCTTTCTTC
CASSIVGLNTEAFF
>TRBV18|TRBJ1-5|.|.
TGTGCCAGCTCACCCTCCCGGACAGTTTTCAATCAGCCCCAGCATTTT
CASSPSRTVFNQPQHF
>TRBV9|TRBJ2-1|.|TRBD2
TGTGCCAGCAGCGACGGACTAGCGGGGTACAATGAGCAGTTCTTC
CASSDGLAGYNEQFF
>TRBV14|TRBJ2-7|.|.
TGTGCCAGCAGCCAAGGCCGCCTCAGGTACGAGCAGTACTTC
CASSQGRLRYEQYF
>TRBV5-1|TRBJ2-5|.|.
TGCGCCACTACACAGGGTAGCGGGCTCCAAGAGACCCAGTACTTC
CATTQGSGLQETQYF
>TRBV7-9|TRBJ2-2|.|.
TGTGCCAGCAGCTTTGTTCGCAGTAACGGGGAGCTGTTTTTT
CASSFVRSNGELFF
>TRBV6-6|TRBJ1-2|.|TRBD1
TGTGCCAGCAGTCGGGACAGGGGAACAAATGGCTACACCTTC
CASSRDRGTNGYTF
>TRBV28|TRBJ2-7|.|TRBD1
TGTGCCAGCATCGAGGGCCCGACAGGGCCCTACGAGCAGTACTTC
CASIEGPTGPYEQYF
>TRBV11-3|TRBJ2-5|.|.
TGTGCCAGCAGCTTAGACTGGGGGCGTCAAGAGACCCAGTACTTC
CASSLDWGRQETQYF
>TRBV13|TRBJ1-1|.|TRBD1
TGTGCCAGCAGCGCCCATGGACAGGATTTGAACACTGAAGCTTTCTTT
CASSAHGQDLNTEAFF
>TRBV27|TRBJ1-5|.|.
TGTGCCAGCAGTGCGACAGTCAGGGATAGCAATCAGCCCCAGCATTTT
CASSATVRDSNQPQHF
>TRBV11-2|TRBJ2-3|.|.
TGTGCCAGCAGCCCCTACGACCCAGGGGCAGATACGCAGTATTTT
CASSPYDPGADTQYF
>TRBV29-1|TRBJ1-2|.|.
TGCAGCGTTGAGTCGTCCGGTGGCTACACCTTC
CSVESSGGYTF
>TRBV15|TRBJ1-2|.|.
TGTGCCACCAGCAGAGGAGAAAGGACTAAATATGGCTACACCTTC
CATSRGERTKYGYTF
>TRBV29-1|TRBJ1-2|.|.
TGCAGCGCCGGAGGGAGGGGGGGAAATTCTAACTATGGCTACACCTTC
CSAGGRGGNSNYGYTF
>TRBV6-6|TRBJ1-4|.|TRBD1
TGTGCCAGCAGTTACTCAACAGGGGAACTGTTTTTT
CASSYSTGELFF
>TRBV6-5|TRBJ2-3|.|.
TGTGCCAGCAGTTGGGGGGGGGCCACAGATACGCAGTATTTT
CASSWGGATDTQYF
>TRBV19|TRBJ2-1|.|TRBD2
TGTGCCAGTAGCCAGTTCCGGACAACAGGGACTAGCGGGAGGAGTTACAATGAGCAGTTCTTC
CASSQFRTTGTSGRSYNEQFF
>TRBV4-3|TRBJ1-2|.|.
TGCGCCAGCAGCCAAGGCCGGCAGGGGAATGGCTACACCTTC
CASSQGRQGNGYTF
>TRBV11-2|TRBJ2-1|.|TRBD2
TGTGCCAGCAGCTTAGTCCCTAGCGGGGAGCTGTTCTTC
CASSLVPSGELFF
>TRBV30|TRBJ2-3|once|.
TGTGCCTGGGATCCAATACAGGGCGCAGATACGCAGTATTTT
CAWDPIQGADTQYF
>TRBV30|TRBJ2-7|once|.
TGTGCCTGGAGTGTGAGGAGCTCCTACGAGCAGTACTTC
CAWSVRSSYEQYF
>TRBV4-3|TRBJ1-2|.|.
TGCGCCAGCAGCCAAGAGGCAGAAGCGGGCTATGGCTACACCTTC
CASSQEAEAGYGYTF
>TRBV11-3|TRBJ2-7|.|TRBD2
TGTGCCAGCAGCTCGTCCCTCGGGAGTCTAGCGGGAGTAGCTTACGAGCAGTACTTC
CASSSSLGSLAGVAYEQYF
>TRBV14|TRBJ2-7|.|.
TGTGCCAGCAGCCAAGCGGATGCCAGGGGCTACGAGCAGTACTTC
CASSQADARGYEQYF
>TRBV13|TRBJ2-7|once|TRBD2
TGTGCCAGCAGGGTCCTAGCGGCCTCCTACGAGCAGTACTTC
CASRVLAASYEQYF
>TRBV6-4|TRBJ2-7|once|.
TGTGCCAGCAGTGACTCGATCTTCGTGTACTTC
CASSDSIFVYF
>TRBV10-1|TRBJ1-1|.|.
TGCGCCAGCAGTCCCGGACACTTCACTGAAGCTTTCTTT
CASSPGHFTEAFF
>TRBV7-9|TRBJ1-1|.|.
TGTGCCAGCAGCTTAGAGGGCGACACTGAAGCTTTCTTT
CASSLEGDTEAFF
>TRBV21-1|TRBJ2-5|.|.
TGTGCCAGGGGACGTAGGACCTGGACCCAGTACTTC
CARGRRTWTQYF
>TRBV21-1|TRBJ2-3|once|.
TGTGCCAGCAAGACCGGGACCCCCGCAGAGGATACGCAGTATTTT
CASKTGTPAEDTQYF
>TRBV4-3|TRBJ2-3|.|TRBD2
TGCGCCAGCAGCCGACGTGGCGGGAGTCAAGATACGCAGTATTTT
CASSRRGGSQDTQYF
>TRBV9|TRBJ2-3|.|TRBD2
TGTGCCAGCAGCGTTAGCGGGAGGGCGACAGATACGCAGTATTTT
CASSVSGRATDTQYF
>TRBV28|TRBJ1-2|.|TRBD1
TGTGCCAGCAGCCCCACACGACAGGGGTTCTATGGCTACACCTTC
CASSPTRQGFYGYTF
>TRBV9|TRBJ2-7|.|TRBD1
TGTGCCAGCAGCGCGGGACAGGGGGCATTCGAGCAGTACTTC
CASSAGQGAFEQYF
>TRBV4-2|TRBJ1-1|.|TRBD1
TGTGCCAGCAGCCAAGGGACAGGGATGGGCACTGAAGCTTTCTTT
CASSQGTGMGTEAFF
>TRBV4-1|TRBJ1-6|.|.
TGCGCCAGCAGCCAAGATATCGGTTATTCACCCCTCCACTTT
CASSQDIGYSPLHF
>TRBV28|TRBJ2-1|.|.
TGTGCCGTTTTAGCGCCCTCCTACAATGAGCAGTTCTTC
CAVLAPSYNEQFF
>TRBV19|TRBJ2-2|.|.
TGTGCCAGTAGTATAGGAGCGCAGAACACCGGGGAGCTGTTTTTT
CASSIGAQNTGELFF
>TRBV7-4|TRBJ2-3|.|TRBD2
TGTGCCAGCAGCTCCGGACTAGCGGGAGGGCCGTGGACGCAGTATTTT
CASSSGLAGGPWTQYF
>TRBV11-1|TRBJ2-7|.|TRBD1
TGTGCCAGCAGCTCAACCGGGACAGCGTACGAGCAGTACTTC
CASSSTGTAYEQYF
>TRBV5-4|TRBJ2-7|.|.
TGTGCCAGCAGCTTAGGAGTGGGCGAGCAGTACTTC
CASSLGVGEQYF
>TRBV11-1|TRBJ2-1|.|.
TGTGCCAGCAGCTTAGCGCTGGGGGAGAGGTGGGATGAGCAGTTCTTC
CASSLALGERWDEQFF
>TRBV25-1|TRBJ2-5|.|.
TGTGCCAGCAGTGAAGATTGGGCTAGCGCCCAAGAGACCCAGTACTTC
CASSEDWASAQETQYF
>TRBV2|TRBJ1-1|few|.
TGTGCCAGCAGTGAAGGGGTGATAAGAAATGAAGCTTTCTTT
CASSEGVIRNEAFF
>TRBV5-1|TRBJ2-3|.|TRBD1
TGCGCCAGCGGGACAGGAGTAACAACTAGCACAGATACGCAGTATTTT
CASGTGVTTSTDTQYF
>TRBV5-1|TRBJ2-7|.|.
TGCGCCAGCAGCTTGGTAGCTGAAAAATACTTCGAGCAGTACTTC
CASSLVAEKYFEQYF
>TRBV7-9|TRBJ2-7|.|.
TGTGCCAGCAGCTTCCGGCCCTACGAGCAGTACTTC
CASSFRPYEQYF
>TRBV19|TRBJ1-2|.|.
TGTGCCAGTAGTTTCGGGGCTCGTAACTATGGCTACACCTTC
CASSFGARNYGYTF
>TRBV7-2|TRBJ2-5|.|TRBD1
TGTGCCAGCAGCTCCCCGGGACAGGTGGGAGAGACCCAGTACTTC
CASSSPGQVGETQYF